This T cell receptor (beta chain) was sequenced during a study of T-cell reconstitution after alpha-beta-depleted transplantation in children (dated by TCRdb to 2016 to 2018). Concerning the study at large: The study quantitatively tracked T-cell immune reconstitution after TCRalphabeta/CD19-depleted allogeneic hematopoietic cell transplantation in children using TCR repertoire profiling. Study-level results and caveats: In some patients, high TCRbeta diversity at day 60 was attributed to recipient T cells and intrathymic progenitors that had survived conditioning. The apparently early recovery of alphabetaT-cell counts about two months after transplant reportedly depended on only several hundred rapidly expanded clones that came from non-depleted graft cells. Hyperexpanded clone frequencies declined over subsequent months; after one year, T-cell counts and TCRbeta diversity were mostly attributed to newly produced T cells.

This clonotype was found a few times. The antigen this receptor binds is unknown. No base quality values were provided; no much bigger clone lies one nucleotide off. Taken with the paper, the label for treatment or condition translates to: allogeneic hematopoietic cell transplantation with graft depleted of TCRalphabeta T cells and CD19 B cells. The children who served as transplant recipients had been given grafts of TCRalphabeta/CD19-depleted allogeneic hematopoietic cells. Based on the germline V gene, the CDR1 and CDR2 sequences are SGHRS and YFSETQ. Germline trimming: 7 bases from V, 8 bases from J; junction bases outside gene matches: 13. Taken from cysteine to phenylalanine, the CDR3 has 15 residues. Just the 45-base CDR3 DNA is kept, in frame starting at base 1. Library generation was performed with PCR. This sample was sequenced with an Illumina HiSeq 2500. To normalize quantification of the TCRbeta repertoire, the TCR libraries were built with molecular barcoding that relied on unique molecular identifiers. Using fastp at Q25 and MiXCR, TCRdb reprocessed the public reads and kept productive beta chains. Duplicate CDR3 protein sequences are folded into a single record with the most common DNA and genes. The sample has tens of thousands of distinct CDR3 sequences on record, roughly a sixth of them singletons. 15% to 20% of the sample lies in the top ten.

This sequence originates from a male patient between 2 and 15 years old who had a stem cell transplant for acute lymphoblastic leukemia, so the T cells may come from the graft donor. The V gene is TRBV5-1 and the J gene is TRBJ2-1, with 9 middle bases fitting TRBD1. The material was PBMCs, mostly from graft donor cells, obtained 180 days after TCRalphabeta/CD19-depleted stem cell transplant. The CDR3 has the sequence CASSGDREIWDEQFF. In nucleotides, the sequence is TGCGCCAGCTCCGGGGACAGGGAAATTTGGGATGAGCAGTTCTTC.